This T cell receptor (beta chain) was found in a study of breast tumors, draining lymph nodes, adjacent tissues. Germline lookup yields CDR1 DFQATT and CDR2 SNEGSKA (reference sequence). Trimming removed 1 base from V and 4 bases from J; junction bases left unmatched: 9. The CDR3 length is 17 residues. Notes on the study in general: That most tumor T cells come from lymph nodes remained unproven. Compared with lymph nodes, tumors were less diverse; compared with nontumor tissue, more. Tumor and nontumor repertoires were significantly more similar in luminal-like than in basal-like breast cancer.

Axillary draining lymph nodes of breast cancer patients supplied the node samples. This clonotype has a count of ten or more. Its antigen is currently unknown. TCRdb reanalysed the multiplex PCR reads using MiXCR and keeps one entry per CDR3 protein. The top ten hold roughly 3.6% of the sample, which has about 130,000 distinct CDR3 sequences, nearly 20% seen once. Sequencing input: axillary lymph node tissue. This chain uses TRBV20-1 with TRBJ2-1, with 11 bases fitting TRBD2. The sequence was collected from a female donor with breast cancer. Some clones in this sample may be carry-over from other donors' samples. CDR3 in amino acids: CSARGTGTSGPYNEQFF. The DNA of the CDR3 is TGCAGTGCTAGAGGGACCGGGACTAGCGGACCATACAATGAGCAGTTCTTC.